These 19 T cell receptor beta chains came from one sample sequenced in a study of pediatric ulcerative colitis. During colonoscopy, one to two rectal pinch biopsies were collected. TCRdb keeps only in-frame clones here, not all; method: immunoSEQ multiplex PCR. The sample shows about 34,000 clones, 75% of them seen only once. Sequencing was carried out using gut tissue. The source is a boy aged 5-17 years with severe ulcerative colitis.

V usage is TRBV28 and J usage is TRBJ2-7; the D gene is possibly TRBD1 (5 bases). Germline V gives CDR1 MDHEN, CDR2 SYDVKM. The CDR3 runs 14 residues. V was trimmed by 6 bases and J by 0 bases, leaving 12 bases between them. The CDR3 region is CASRSRASSYEQYF. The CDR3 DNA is TGTGCCAGCAGGTCCAGGGCTAGCTCCTACGAGCAGTACTTC.

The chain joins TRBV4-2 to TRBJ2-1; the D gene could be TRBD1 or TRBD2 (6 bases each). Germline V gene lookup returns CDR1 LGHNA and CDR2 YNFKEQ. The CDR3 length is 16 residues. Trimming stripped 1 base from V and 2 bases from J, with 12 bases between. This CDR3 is CASSQAVGGTYNEQFF. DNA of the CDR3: TGTGCCAGCAGCCAAGCGGTGGGGGGCACCTACAATGAGCAGTTCTTC.

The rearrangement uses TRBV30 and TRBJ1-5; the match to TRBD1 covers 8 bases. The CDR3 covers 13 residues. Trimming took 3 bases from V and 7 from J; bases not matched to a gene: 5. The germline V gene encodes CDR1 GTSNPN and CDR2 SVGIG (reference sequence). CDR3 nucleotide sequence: TGTGCCTGGAGCCAACAGGGGGGGCAGCCCCAGCATTTT. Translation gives CAWSQQGGQPQHF.

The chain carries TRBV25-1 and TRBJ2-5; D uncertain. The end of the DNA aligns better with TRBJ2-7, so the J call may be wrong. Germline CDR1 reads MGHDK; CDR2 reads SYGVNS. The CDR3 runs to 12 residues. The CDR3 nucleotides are TGTGCCAGCAGTGAATTCCCCTACGAGCAGTACTTC. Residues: CASSEFPYEQYF.

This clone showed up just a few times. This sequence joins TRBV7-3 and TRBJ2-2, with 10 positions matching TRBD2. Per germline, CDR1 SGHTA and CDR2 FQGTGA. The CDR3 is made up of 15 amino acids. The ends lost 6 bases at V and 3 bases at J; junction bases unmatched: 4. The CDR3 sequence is CASSLLAGDTGELFF. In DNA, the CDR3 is TGTGCCAGCAGTCTCCTAGCGGGGGACACCGGGGAGCTGTTTTTT.

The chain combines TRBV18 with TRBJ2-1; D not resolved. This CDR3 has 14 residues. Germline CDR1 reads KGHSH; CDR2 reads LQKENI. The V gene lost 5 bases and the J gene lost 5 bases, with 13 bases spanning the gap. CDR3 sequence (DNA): TGTGCCAGCTCAACTTCGAGCCGCAACAATGAGCAGTTCTTC. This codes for CASSTSSRNNEQFF.

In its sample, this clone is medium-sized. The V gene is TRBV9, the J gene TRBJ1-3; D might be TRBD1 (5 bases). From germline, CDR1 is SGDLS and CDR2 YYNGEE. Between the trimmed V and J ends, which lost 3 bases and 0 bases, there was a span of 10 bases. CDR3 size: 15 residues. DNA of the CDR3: TGTGCCAGCAGCGGGACACCGAGCTCTGGAAACACCATATATTTT. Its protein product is CASSGTPSSGNTIYF.

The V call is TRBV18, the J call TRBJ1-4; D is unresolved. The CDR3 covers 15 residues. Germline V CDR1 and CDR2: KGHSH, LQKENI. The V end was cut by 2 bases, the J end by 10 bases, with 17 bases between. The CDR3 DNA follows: TGTGCCAGCTCACCAGGCGGGGAATCTGCGGGAAAACTGTTTTTT. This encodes CASSPGGESAGKLFF.

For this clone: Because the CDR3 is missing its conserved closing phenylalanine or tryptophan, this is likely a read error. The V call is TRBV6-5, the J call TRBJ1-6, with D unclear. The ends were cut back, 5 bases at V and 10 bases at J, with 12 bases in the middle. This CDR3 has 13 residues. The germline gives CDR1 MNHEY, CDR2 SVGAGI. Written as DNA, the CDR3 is TGTGCCAGCAGTCCCAATGATTTATCACCCCTCCACCTT. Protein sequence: CASSPNDLSPLHL.

CDR3 residues: CASSTVNSYEQYF. CDR3 DNA: TGTGCCAGCAGCACAGTGAATTCCTACGAGCAGTACTTC. The V gene is TRBV7-9, the J gene TRBJ2-7; D is ambiguous. Germline assignment: CDR1 SEHNR and CDR2 FQNEAQ (reference sequence). This CDR3 has 13 residues. V lost 5 bases, J lost 1 base, and 9 bases lay in between.

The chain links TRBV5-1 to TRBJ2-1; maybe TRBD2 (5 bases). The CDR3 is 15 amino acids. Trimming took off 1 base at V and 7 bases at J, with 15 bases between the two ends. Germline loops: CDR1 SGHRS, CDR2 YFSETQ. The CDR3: CASSLYGKGENEQFF. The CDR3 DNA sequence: TGCGCCAGCAGCTTGTACGGCAAGGGAGAGAATGAGCAGTTCTTC.

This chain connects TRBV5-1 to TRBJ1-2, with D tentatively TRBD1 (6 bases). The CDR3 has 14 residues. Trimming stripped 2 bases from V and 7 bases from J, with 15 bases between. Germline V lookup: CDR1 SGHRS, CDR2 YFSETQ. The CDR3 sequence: CASSLEGTGFGYTF. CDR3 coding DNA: TGCGCCAGCAGCTTAGAAGGAACAGGGTTTGGCTACACCTTC.

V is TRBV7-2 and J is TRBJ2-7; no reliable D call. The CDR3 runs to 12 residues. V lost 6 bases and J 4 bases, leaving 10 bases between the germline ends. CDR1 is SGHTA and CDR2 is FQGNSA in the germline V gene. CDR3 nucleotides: TGTGCCAGCAGGGCACAAAGTTACGAGCAGTACTTC. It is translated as CASRAQSYEQYF.

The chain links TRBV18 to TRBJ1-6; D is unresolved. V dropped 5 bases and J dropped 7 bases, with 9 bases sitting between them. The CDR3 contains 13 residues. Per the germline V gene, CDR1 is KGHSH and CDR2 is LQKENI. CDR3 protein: CASSGQENSPLHF. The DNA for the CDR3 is TGTGCCAGCTCAGGGCAGGAAAATTCACCCCTCCACTTT.

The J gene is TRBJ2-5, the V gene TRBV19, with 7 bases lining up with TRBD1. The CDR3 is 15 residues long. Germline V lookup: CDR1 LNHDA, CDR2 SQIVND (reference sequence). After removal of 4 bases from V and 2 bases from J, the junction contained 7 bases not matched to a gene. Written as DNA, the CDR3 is TGTGCCAGTAGTACCCGGACAGGCCCACAAGAGACCCAGTACTTC. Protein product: CASSTRTGPQETQYF.

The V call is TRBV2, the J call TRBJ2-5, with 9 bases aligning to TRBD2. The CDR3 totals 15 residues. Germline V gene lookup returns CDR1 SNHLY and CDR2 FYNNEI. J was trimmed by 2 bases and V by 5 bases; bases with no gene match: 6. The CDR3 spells CASSRRLAVQETQYF. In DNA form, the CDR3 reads TGTGCCAGCAGTCGGCGACTAGCGGTTCAAGAGACCCAGTACTTC.

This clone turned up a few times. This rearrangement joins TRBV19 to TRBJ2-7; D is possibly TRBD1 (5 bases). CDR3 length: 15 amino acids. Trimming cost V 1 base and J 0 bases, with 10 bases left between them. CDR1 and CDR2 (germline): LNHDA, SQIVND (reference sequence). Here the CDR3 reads CASSIGRQYSYEQYF. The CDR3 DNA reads TGTGCCAGTAGTATAGGCCGACAGTACTCCTACGAGCAGTACTTC.

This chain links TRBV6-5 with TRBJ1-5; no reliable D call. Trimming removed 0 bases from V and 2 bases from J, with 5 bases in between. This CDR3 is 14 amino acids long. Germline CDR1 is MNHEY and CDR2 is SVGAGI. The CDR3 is CASSYSRGNQPQHF. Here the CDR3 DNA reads TGTGCCAGCAGTTACTCGAGGGGCAATCAGCCCCAGCATTTT.

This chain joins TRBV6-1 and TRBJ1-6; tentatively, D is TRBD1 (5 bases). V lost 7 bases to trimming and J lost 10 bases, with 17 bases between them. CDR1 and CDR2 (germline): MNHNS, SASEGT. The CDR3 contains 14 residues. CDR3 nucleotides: TGTGCCAGCACCACGAGTGGGGGGATCTCACCCCTCCACTTT. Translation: CASTTSGGISPLHF.